Shown below are 18 T cell receptor beta chains from a single sample sequenced in a study of shared clonotypes between healthy human individuals. Sequencing was performed with immunoSEQ multiplex PCR; in TCRdb, only in-frame clones are kept and a portion is missing. The sample comprises 450,000 to 600,000 clones, around three quarters of which are singletons, and 9.5% to 15% rests with the top ten. Sample: PBMCs. The receptors derive from a woman aged 40 to 55 in good health. Some clones in this sample may be carry-over from other donors' samples.

V and J are TRBV4-1 and TRBJ1-2; D ambiguous. Germline loops: CDR1 MGHRA, CDR2 YSYEKL. V gave up 4 bases and J gave up 4 bases, with 7 bases separating them. The CDR3 is 12 amino acids. CDR3 sequence: CASSPRGYGYTF. DNA of the CDR3: TGCGCCAGCAGCCCCCGCGGCTATGGCTACACCTTC.

Here the CDR3 DNA reads TGTGCCAGCAGCATAGTGGCAGGGGGCTACAATGAGCAGTTCTTC. It is translated as CASSIVAGGYNEQFF. The chain combines TRBV9 with TRBJ2-1, with 7 nucleotides matching TRBD1. This CDR3 is built from 15 residues. V lost 4 bases and J lost 3; bases outside the gene matches: 7. CDR1 is SGDLS, CDR2 YYNGEE, per germline.

V usage is TRBV27 and J usage is TRBJ1-1, with D hard to call. This CDR3 is built from 14 residues. V lost 3 bases and J 1 base, leaving 9 bases between the germline ends. The V gene's germline CDR1 is MNHEY and CDR2 SMNVEV (reference sequence). The DNA of the CDR3 is TGTGCCAGCAGTTTGGGGAGCGGGAACACTGAAGCTTTCTTT. It specifies CASSLGSGNTEAFF.

This clone is a singleton in its sample. A much larger clone sits a single nucleotide away, making a read error possible. Distinct nucleotide sequences in the sample also encode this CDR3. The rearrangement uses TRBV7-3 and TRBJ1-1; TRBD1 might be the D (5 bases). Germline V CDR1 and CDR2: SGHTA, FQGTGA. The CDR3 contains 11 residues. CDR3 bases: TGTGCCAGCAGCTTGGGGGAGAAAGCCTTCTTT. Encoded protein: CASSLGEKAFF.

The rearrangement uses TRBV4-2 and TRBJ2-1; D might be TRBD1 (5 bases). Looked up from germline, CDR1 is LGHNA and CDR2 is YNFKEQ. Between the trimmed V and J ends, which lost 0 bases and 6 bases, there was a span of 15 bases. CDR3 length: 16 residues. Here the CDR3 reads CASSQDRGFPGNEQFF. CDR3 DNA: TGTGCCAGCAGCCAAGATAGGGGATTCCCTGGCAATGAGCAGTTCTTC.

This clone was observed a handful of times. The rearrangement links TRBV25-1 to TRBJ1-5; D is uncertain. This CDR3 comprises 14 residues. Germline CDR1 MGHDK, CDR2 SYGVNS. V was clipped by 4 bases and J by 0 bases, with 7 bases between them. The CDR3 region has the DNA TGTGCCAGCAGTGTGACACATAGCAATCAGCCCCAGCATTTT. It yields the protein CASSVTHSNQPQHF. The full variable domain, rest sourced from reference TRBV25-1 and TRBJ1-5, is EADIYQTPRYLVIGTGKKITLECSQTMGHDKMYWYQQDPGMELHLIHYSYGVNSTEKGDLSSESTVSRIRTEHFPLTLESARPSHTSQYLCASSVTHSNQPQHFGDGTRLSIL.

The rearrangement joins TRBV6-5 to TRBJ2-7; TRBD1 agrees at 7 bases. V trimming: 10 bases; J trimming: 3 bases; junction bases outside the gene matches: 15. The germline gives CDR1 MNHEY, CDR2 SVGAGI. The CDR3 covers 15 residues. The CDR3 region is CANPAWGQIYYEQYF. In nucleotides, the CDR3 is TGTGCCAACCCTGCATGGGGACAGATCTACTACGAGCAGTACTTC.

This sequence joins TRBV21-1 and TRBJ2-1; the listed D gene, TRBD1, was not tested against the DNA. TRBV21-1 is described as a pseudogene. This CDR3 is built from 17 residues. This CDR3 is CASTRYRGHSSYNEQFF. Here the CDR3 DNA reads TGTGCCAGCACCCGATACAGGGGGCATAGCTCCTACAATGAGCAGTTCTTC.

The chain is built from TRBV25-1 and TRBJ2-3; 9 bases line up with TRBD1. J lost 1 base, V lost 6 bases, and 5 bases had no gene match. This CDR3 spans 15 amino acids. Germline CDR1 reads MGHDK; CDR2 reads SYGVNS. The CDR3, as DNA: TGTGCCAGCAGAGACCGGGACAGGGGCACAGATACGCAGTATTTT. Encoded protein: CASRDRDRGTDTQYF. The variable domain in full, with the rest retrieved from reference TRBV25-1 and TRBJ2-3, is EADIYQTPRYLVIGTGKKITLECSQTMGHDKMYWYQQDPGMELHLIHYSYGVNSTEKGDLSSESTVSRIRTEHFPLTLESARPSHTSQYLCASRDRDRGTDTQYFGPGTRLTVL.

The chain couples TRBV5-4 to TRBJ2-1, with D perhaps being TRBD1 or TRBD2 (5 bases each). Germline lookup yields CDR1 SGHNT and CDR2 YYREEE (reference sequence). The length of the CDR3 is 15 residues. V was shortened by 5 bases and J by 0 bases, with 12 bases between the two germline ends. CDR3 sequence (DNA): TGTGCCAGCAGGGGGGACGCCAGCTCCTACAATGAGCAGTTCTTC. Translating gives CASRGDASSYNEQFF. Filled out from reference TRBV5-4 and TRBJ2-1, the complete variable domain reads ETGVTQSPTHLIKTRGQQVTLRCSSQSGHNTVSWYQQALGQGPQFIFQYYREEENGRGNFPPRFSGLQFPNYSSELNVNALELDDSALYLCASRGDASSYNEQFFGPGTRLTVL.

This clone was seen once. V and J are TRBV4-3 and TRBJ2-3; 7 bases match TRBD1. J was trimmed by 4 bases and V by 4 bases; bases with no gene match: 8. CDR1 is LGHNA, CDR2 YSLEER, per germline. This CDR3 region has 15 residues. CDR3 region: CASSLQTGSPDTQYF. The CDR3 DNA follows: TGCGCCAGCAGCCTCCAGACAGGGTCCCCAGATACGCAGTATTTT.

This clone was counted only a few times. The chain uses TRBV7-9 and TRBJ2-3, with 11 bases aligning to TRBD2. V was pared by 5 bases and J by 4 bases, with 14 bases of the junction left unmatched. The V gene's germline CDR1 is SEHNR and CDR2 FQNEAQ (reference sequence). CDR3 length: 18 residues. The CDR3 sequence: CASSPLPEGLAAADTQYF. The CDR3 bases are TGTGCCAGCAGCCCCCTCCCGGAGGGACTAGCGGCAGCAGATACGCAGTATTTT.

A few counts support this clone. The J gene is TRBJ2-7, the V gene TRBV28, with a weak D call TRBD2 (5 bases). The germline CDR1 and CDR2 sequences are MDHEN and SYDVKM. The CDR3 sequence is 12 residues long. In DNA form, the CDR3 reads TGTGTTACGGCCGAGGGCTCCTACGAGCAGTACTTC. As protein: CVTAEGSYEQYF.

The chain is built from TRBV5-4 and TRBJ2-1, with TRBD2 matching 14 bases. The germline V gene encodes CDR1 SGHNT and CDR2 YYREEE (reference sequence). CDR3 length: 18 residues. The junction had 11 bases not matched to a gene; V was cut back by 7 bases and J by 2 bases. CDR3 residues: CASRDGTSGRGAYNEQFF. The CDR3 DNA is TGTGCCAGCCGGGACGGGACTAGCGGGAGAGGTGCCTACAATGAGCAGTTCTTC.

The CDR3 sequence: CASSFTGTGGEDTQYF. In DNA form, the CDR3 reads TGTGCCAGCAGCTTTACCGGGACAGGGGGCGAGGATACGCAGTATTTT. The chain employs TRBV11-3 and TRBJ2-3, with 12 bases lining up with TRBD1. Germline V gene sequence: CDR1 SGHNT, CDR2 YENEEA. This CDR3 contains 16 residues. The J segment lost 6 bases and the V segment lost 3 bases, leaving 7 bases of the junction unmatched.

This clone came up a few times. In the same sample, other DNA sequences code for this CDR3. The CDR3 DNA sequence: TGCAGCGTCGGACAGGGCAATCAGCCCCAGCATTTT. The encoded protein is CSVGQGNQPQHF. The chain combines TRBV29-1 with TRBJ1-5; 7 bases agree with TRBD1. J was trimmed by 2 bases and V by 6 bases; bases with no gene match: 1. CDR3 length equals 12 residues. Germline CDR1 and CDR2: SQVTM and ANQGSEA.

This clone was counted a few times. This chain uses TRBV4-1 with TRBJ2-7, with 9 nucleotides matching TRBD2. CDR3 length: 19 amino acids. J was trimmed by 3 bases and V by 3 bases; bases with no gene match: 18. The germline CDR1 and CDR2 sequences are MGHRA and YSYEKL. The chain's CDR3 is CASSQRGLGAGGPLYEQYF. The CDR3 DNA reads TGCGCCAGCAGCCAGCGGGGACTGGGGGCGGGAGGGCCCCTCTACGAGCAGTACTTC.

The V gene is TRBV18, the J gene TRBJ2-5; 8 nucleotides match TRBD1. Per the germline V gene, CDR1 is KGHSH and CDR2 is LQKENI. This CDR3 is built from 14 residues. V lost 3 bases, J lost 4 bases, and 4 bases stayed unmatched. CDR3 sequence reads: CASSPRTGSETQYF. The CDR3 DNA reads TGTGCCAGCTCACCCAGGACAGGGTCAGAGACCCAGTACTTC. Together with reference TRBV18 and TRBJ2-5, the CDR3 gives the full variable domain: NAGVMQNPRHLVRRRGQEARLRCSPMKGHSHVYWYRQLPEEGLKFMVYLQKENIIDESGMPKERFSAEFPKEGPSILRIQQVVRGDSAAYFCASSPRTGSETQYFGPGTRLLVL.